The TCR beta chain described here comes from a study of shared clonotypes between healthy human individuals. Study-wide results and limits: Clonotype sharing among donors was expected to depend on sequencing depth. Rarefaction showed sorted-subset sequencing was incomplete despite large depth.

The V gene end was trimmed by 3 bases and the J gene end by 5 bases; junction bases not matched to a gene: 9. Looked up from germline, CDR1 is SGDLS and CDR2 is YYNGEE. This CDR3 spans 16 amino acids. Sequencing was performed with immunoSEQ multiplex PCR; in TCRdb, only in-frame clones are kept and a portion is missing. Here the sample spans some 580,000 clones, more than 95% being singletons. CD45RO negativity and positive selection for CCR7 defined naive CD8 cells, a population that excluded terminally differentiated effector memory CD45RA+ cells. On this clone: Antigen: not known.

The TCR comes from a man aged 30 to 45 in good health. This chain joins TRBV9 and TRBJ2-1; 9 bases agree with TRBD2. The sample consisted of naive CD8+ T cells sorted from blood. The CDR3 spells CASSEPPAGGHNEQFF. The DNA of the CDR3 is TGTGCCAGCAGCGAGCCGCCGGCGGGAGGGCACAATGAGCAGTTCTTC.